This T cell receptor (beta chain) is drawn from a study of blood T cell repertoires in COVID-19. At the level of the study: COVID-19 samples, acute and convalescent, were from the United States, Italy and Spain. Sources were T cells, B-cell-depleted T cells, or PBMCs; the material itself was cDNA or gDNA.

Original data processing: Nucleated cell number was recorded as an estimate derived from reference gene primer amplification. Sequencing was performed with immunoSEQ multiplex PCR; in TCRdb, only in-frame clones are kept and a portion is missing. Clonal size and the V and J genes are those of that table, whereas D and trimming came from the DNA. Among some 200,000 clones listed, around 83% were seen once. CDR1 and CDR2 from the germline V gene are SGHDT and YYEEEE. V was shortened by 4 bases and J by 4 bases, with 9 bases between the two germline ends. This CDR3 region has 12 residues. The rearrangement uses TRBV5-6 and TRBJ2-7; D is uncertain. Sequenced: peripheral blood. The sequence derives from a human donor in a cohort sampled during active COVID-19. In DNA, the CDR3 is TGTGCCAGCAGCCTGACCAGGTACGAGCAGTACTTC. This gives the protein CASSLTRYEQYF.